A single sample is the source of the 20 T cell receptor beta chains below, sequenced in a study of T cell clusters in autoimmune cytopenias. TRB rearrangements were amplified by touch-down multiplex PCR with mixed TRB-A/B primers. TCRdb re-called the multiplex PCR reads and shows each CDR3 protein once, DNA omitted. The sample table sets out about 5,000 distinct CDR3 sequences. Each sample's input was approximately 0.25 ug genomic DNA, 35,000 to 40,000 genome equivalents. The same data also went into a second study, on T cell repertoires in aging, cancer and after chemotherapy.

Sequences were obtained from peripheral blood. Receptors were obtained from a human donor in good health.

Judged by frequency, this clonotype is medium-sized. The chain combines TRBV15 with TRBJ1-4. The CDR3 has 13 residues. Germline assignment: CDR1 LNHNV and CDR2 YYDKDF (reference sequence). CDR3 sequence reads: CATSSFSGEKLFF.

The CDR3 protein is CSAREGAYSGELFF. V usage is TRBV20-1 and J usage is TRBJ2-2. This CDR3 is 14 amino acids long. Germline V gene sequence: CDR1 DFQATT, CDR2 SNEGSKA (reference sequence).

The genes are TRBV15 and TRBJ2-2. Germline V gene sequence: CDR1 LNHNV, CDR2 YYDKDF (reference sequence). This CDR3 contains 16 residues. The CDR3 region is CATSRPAGRNTGELFF.

The V gene is TRBV19, the J gene TRBJ2-6; TCRdb names TRBD1, which stays unverified in the absence of DNA. CDR1 is LNHDA, CDR2 SQIVND, per germline (reference sequence). The CDR3 contains 15 residues. CDR3 region: CASNGRGTGANVLTF.

The J gene is TRBJ2-7, the V gene TRBV18; TCRdb lists TRBD2, though no DNA is available to test this call. Germline assignment: CDR1 KGHSH and CDR2 LQKENI. This CDR3 region has 15 residues. CDR3 sequence reads: CASSPEAGGSYEQYF.

The J gene is TRBJ2-7, the V gene TRBV12-3 or TRBV12-4; there is no DNA to check the TCRdb D call of TRBD1. The CDR3 covers 13 residues. This CDR3 reads CASSLDRFYEQYF.

CDR3 sequence: CASSYVVRTRNRVLYGYTF. V usage is TRBV6-5 and J usage is TRBJ1-2; TCRdb's D call, TRBD1, is unchecked because there is no DNA. Germline-derived CDR1 and CDR2 are MNHEY and SVGAGI. The CDR3 covers 19 residues.

V is TRBV28 and J is TRBJ2-7; TCRdb's D gene call, TRBD1, goes unchecked for lack of DNA. The CDR3 is 14 residues long. CDR1 and CDR2 from the germline V gene are MDHEN and SYDVKM. The CDR3 sequence: CASSFRGQGYEQYF.

The chain links TRBV10-3 to TRBJ1-5; with no DNA, the TCRdb D assignment of TRBD1 cannot be verified. This CDR3 region has 13 residues. Germline values: CDR1 ENHRY, CDR2 SYGVKD. The CDR3 loop reads CAIRGQAGQPQHF.

Measured by frequency, this clonotype is medium-sized. The gene calls are TRBV10-3 and TRBJ2-1; the TCRdb call, TRBD1, lacks DNA for checking. This CDR3 comprises 14 residues. Germline CDR1 reads ENHRY; CDR2 reads SYGVKD. The CDR3 is CATGREGAVDEQFF.

This clonotype shows up as medium-sized (0.01 to 0.1%) by frequency. V and J are TRBV6-5 and TRBJ1-6; TCRdb designates TRBD1, a call that cannot be tested without DNA. Germline V gene lookup returns CDR1 MNHEY and CDR2 SVGAGI. The CDR3 totals 14 residues. The CDR3 loop is CASRTGTGNSPLHF.

This clonotype is called medium-sized based on its frequency. The chain uses TRBV27 and TRBJ1-5. The CDR3 consists of 12 residues. CDR1 and CDR2 from the germline V gene are MNHEY and SMNVEV (reference sequence). The CDR3 spells CASSPGNQPQHF.

The rearrangement uses TRBV12-3 or TRBV12-4 and TRBJ1-5; the TCRdb call, TRBD1, lacks DNA for checking. The CDR3 covers 15 residues. CDR3 sequence: CASRRTGTGNQPQHF.

Considering frequency, this clonotype is large (0.1 to 1%). The chain combines TRBV29-1 with TRBJ2-5; the TCRdb D gene call, TRBD2, has no DNA to confirm it. CDR3 length equals 12 residues. CDR1 SQVTM and CDR2 ANQGSEA come from the germline V gene. CDR3 sequence reads: CSAPSDGETQYF. The full variable domain, rest sourced from reference TRBV29-1 and TRBJ2-5, is SAVISQKPSRDICQRGTSLTIQCQVDSQVTMMFWYRQQPGQSLTLIATANQGSEATYESGFVIDKFPISRPNLTFSTLTVSNMSPEDSSIYLCSAPSDGETQYFGPGTRLLVL.

Frequency places this clonotype as medium-sized. The rearrangement joins TRBV12-3 or TRBV12-4 to TRBJ1-2; TCRdb outputs TRBD1, but without DNA this stays unchecked. The CDR3 covers 14 residues. CDR3 in amino acids: CASSLTGTGNGYTF.

This clonotype registers medium-sized (0.01 to 0.1%) by frequency. This chain links TRBV6-1 with TRBJ2-7; TCRdb names TRBD1, which stays unverified in the absence of DNA. This CDR3 contains 12 residues. Germline CDR1 is MNHNS and CDR2 is SASEGT. CDR3 sequence reads: CASSEVGDEQYF.

The gene calls are TRBV20-1 and TRBJ1-3. The CDR3 is 13 residues long. Germline assignment: CDR1 DFQATT and CDR2 SNEGSKA (reference sequence). CDR3 amino acids: CSARYTAGNTIYF.

This chain uses TRBV7-6 with TRBJ2-5; TCRdb names TRBD1, which stays unverified in the absence of DNA. Germline V gives CDR1 SGHVS, CDR2 FNYEAQ. The CDR3 has 16 residues. CDR3 sequence: CASSLLDGRGPETQYF.

The chain recombines TRBV12-3 or TRBV12-4 with TRBJ2-1; the D call of TRBD2 rests on TCRdb alone, since no DNA is present to check it. This CDR3 is 17 amino acids long. The CDR3: CASSPFVGRVGGREQFF.

The V and J genes are TRBV11-3 and TRBJ1-6; TCRdb's D call, TRBD1, is unchecked because there is no DNA. Looked up from germline, CDR1 is SGHNT and CDR2 is YENEEA. This CDR3 is 15 amino acids long. CDR3 protein: CASSEIQGWGSPLHF.